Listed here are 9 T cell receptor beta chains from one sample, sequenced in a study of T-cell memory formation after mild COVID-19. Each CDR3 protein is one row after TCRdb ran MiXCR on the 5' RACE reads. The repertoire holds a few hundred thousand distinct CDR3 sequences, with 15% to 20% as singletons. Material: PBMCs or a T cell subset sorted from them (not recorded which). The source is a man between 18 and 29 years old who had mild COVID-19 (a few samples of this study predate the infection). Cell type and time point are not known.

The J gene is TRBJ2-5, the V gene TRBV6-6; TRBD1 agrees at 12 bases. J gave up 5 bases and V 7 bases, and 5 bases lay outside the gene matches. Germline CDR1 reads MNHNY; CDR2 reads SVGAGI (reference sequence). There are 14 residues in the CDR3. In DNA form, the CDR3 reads TGTGCCAGCAAGGGGACAGGGGGCTTGGAGACCCAGTACTTC. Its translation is CASKGTGGLETQYF.

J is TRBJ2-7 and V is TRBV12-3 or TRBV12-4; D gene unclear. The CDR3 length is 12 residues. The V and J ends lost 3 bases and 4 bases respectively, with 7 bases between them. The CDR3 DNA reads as TGTGCCAGCAGTTTGGCAGTTTACGAGCAGTACTTC. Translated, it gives CASSLAVYEQYF.

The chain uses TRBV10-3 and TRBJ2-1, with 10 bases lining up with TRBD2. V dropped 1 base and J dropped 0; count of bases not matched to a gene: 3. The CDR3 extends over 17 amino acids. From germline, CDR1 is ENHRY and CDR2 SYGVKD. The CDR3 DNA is TGTGCCATCAGTGAGTTTAGCGGGGGGTCCTCCTACAATGAGCAGTTCTTC. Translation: CAISEFSGGSSYNEQFF.

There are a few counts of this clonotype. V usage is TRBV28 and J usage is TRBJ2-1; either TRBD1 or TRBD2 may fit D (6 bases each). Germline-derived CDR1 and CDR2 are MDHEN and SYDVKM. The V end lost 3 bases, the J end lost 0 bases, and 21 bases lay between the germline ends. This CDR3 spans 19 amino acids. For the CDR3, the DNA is TGTGCCAGCAGTTTTTTGGCCACTGGGGGGCCTAGCTCCTACAATGAGCAGTTCTTC. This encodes CASSFLATGGPSSYNEQFF.

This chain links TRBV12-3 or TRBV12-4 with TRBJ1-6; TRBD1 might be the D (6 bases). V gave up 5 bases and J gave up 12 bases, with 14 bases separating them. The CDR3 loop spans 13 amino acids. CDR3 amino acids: CASSLEQGRPLHF. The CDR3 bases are TGTGCCAGCAGTCTAGAACAGGGAAGACCCCTCCACTTT.

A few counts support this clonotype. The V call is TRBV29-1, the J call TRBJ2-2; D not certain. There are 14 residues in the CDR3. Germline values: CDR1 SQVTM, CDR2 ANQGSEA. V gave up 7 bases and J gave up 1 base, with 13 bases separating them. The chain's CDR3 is CSARGRLNTGELFF. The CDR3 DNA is TGCAGCGCGCGAGGACGTCTGAACACCGGGGAGCTGTTTTTT.

The CDR3 bases are TGTGCTAGCAGCTTAGCTACCAGGAGGTGGGACTCCTACGAGCAGTACGTC. Translating it yields CASSLATRRWDSYEQYV. The chain carries TRBV7-7 and TRBJ2-7; a weak D match, TRBD2 (5 bases). Germline lookup yields CDR1 SSHAT and CDR2 FNYEAQ (reference sequence). This CDR3 contains 17 residues.

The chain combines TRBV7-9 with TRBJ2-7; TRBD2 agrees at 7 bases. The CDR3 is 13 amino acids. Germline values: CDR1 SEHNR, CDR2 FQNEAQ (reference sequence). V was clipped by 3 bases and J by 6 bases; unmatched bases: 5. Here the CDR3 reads CASSLGPGGEQYF. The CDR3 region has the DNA TGTGCCAGCAGCTTGGGTCCGGGGGGCGAGCAGTACTTC.

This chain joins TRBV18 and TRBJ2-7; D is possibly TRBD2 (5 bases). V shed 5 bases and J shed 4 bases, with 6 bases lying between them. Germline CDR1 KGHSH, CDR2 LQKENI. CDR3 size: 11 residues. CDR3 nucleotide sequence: TGTGCCAGCTCAAGGAGGTACGAGCAGTACGTC. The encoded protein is CASSRRYEQYV.